These 23 T cell receptor beta chains share one sample of origin, sequenced in a study of T cell responses to AZD1222 COVID-19 vaccine (dated by TCRdb to the early 2020s). The library was built by means of the immunoSEQ multiplex PCR assay. This immuneACCESS table, as held by TCRdb, lists in-frame sequences with V and J called but not all clones. Of the missing ones, under half trace to an unresolved V gene in checked studies; the others have no known cause. The sample table lists roughly 160,000 clones, about 90% of them with a count of one. The leading ten clones occupy 1.3% of the sample. What this sample's time point label stands for: about 28 days (+/-7) after the second vaccine dose. Specimen: peripheral blood, collected 28 days after the second AZD1222 dose. The receptors were sampled from an adult who received the AZD1222 COVID-19 vaccine.

Points on this clone: A read error may produce the germline difference seen at one junction end. The V and J genes are TRBV5-6 and TRBJ2-7; 7 bases are a match to TRBD1. The CDR3 is 12 amino acids. Per the germline V gene, CDR1 is SGHDT and CDR2 is YYEEEE. The CDR3 region is CASSLYTGTESF. The CDR3 region has the DNA TGTGCCAGCAGTTTATATACCGGGACAGAAAGCTTC.

The CDR3 loop is CASSYGGDTEAFF. CDR3 nucleotide sequence: TGTGCCAGCAGTTATGGGGGGGACACTGAAGCTTTCTTT. The genes are TRBV12-3 or TRBV12-4 and TRBJ1-1; D perhaps matches TRBD1 (5 bases). Trimming shortened V by 4 bases and J by 3 bases, and 9 bases separated the two germline ends. CDR3 length: 13 amino acids.

V gene TRBV4-1 combines with J gene TRBJ1-1; TRBD1 matches 8 bases. J gave up 4 bases and V 4 bases, and 5 bases lay outside the gene matches. The CDR3 is made up of 14 amino acids. CDR1 and CDR2 (germline): MGHRA, YSYEKL. CDR3 amino acids: CASSPSTGVTEAFF. The CDR3 DNA reads as TGCGCCAGCAGCCCTTCGACAGGGGTCACTGAAGCTTTCTTT.

CDR3 nucleotides: TGTGCCAGCTATTCGGGACTAGAGACAGATACGCAGTATTTT. This encodes CASYSGLETDTQYF. The genes are TRBV18 and TRBJ2-3; 8 bases are a match to TRBD2. Losses at the gene ends were 7 bases for V and 3 bases for J; bases not matched to a gene: 6. CDR3 length equals 14 residues. Germline V gene sequence: CDR1 KGHSH, CDR2 LQKENI.

The chain combines TRBV19 with TRBJ1-2; D not certain. The germline V gene has CDR1 LNHDA and CDR2 SQIVND (reference sequence). This CDR3 comprises 13 residues. The ends were cut back, 3 bases at V and 7 bases at J, with 12 bases in the middle. This chain's CDR3 is CASSISRSAGYTF. The DNA of the CDR3 is TGTGCCAGTAGTATCAGCCGGTCCGCTGGCTACACCTTC.

The V gene is TRBV19, the J gene TRBJ1-1; no clear D. Germline CDR1 reads LNHDA; CDR2 reads SQIVND (reference sequence). V lost 3 bases and J 0 bases, leaving 11 bases between the germline ends. The CDR3 totals 15 residues. This CDR3 is CASSIGTRMNTEAFF. For the CDR3, the DNA is TGTGCCAGTAGTATTGGAACACGGATGAACACTGAAGCTTTCTTT.

The J gene is TRBJ2-1, the V gene TRBV11-1; 12 bases line up with TRBD2. The V gene's germline CDR1 is SGHAT and CDR2 FQDESV (reference sequence). V dropped 4 bases and J dropped 10; count of bases not matched to a gene: 2. CDR3 size: 13 residues. Here the CDR3 reads CASSSGLAGEQFF. In nucleotides, the CDR3 is TGTGCCAGCAGCTCGGGACTAGCGGGCGAGCAGTTCTTC.

The gene calls are TRBV3-1 (or the pseudogene TRBV3-2) and TRBJ1-2; the D is unclear. Germline V gene data show CDR1 as LGHDT and CDR2 as YNNKEL (reference sequence). The CDR3 is 13 residues long. V lost 2 bases, J lost 11 bases, and 15 bases lay in between. The CDR3 reads CASSQSHRTSYTF. CDR3 in DNA: TGTGCCAGCAGCCAATCGCACCGAACTTCTTACACCTTC.

This chain connects TRBV9 to TRBJ1-1; D call uncertain. The CDR3 extends over 13 amino acids. CDR1 is SGDLS, CDR2 YYNGEE, per germline. The V end lost 3 bases, the J end lost 4 bases, and 10 bases lay between the germline ends. The DNA of the CDR3 is TGTGCCAGCAGCGGAGTCCTAGCCACTGAAGCTTTCTTT. Amino acids: CASSGVLATEAFF.

The V gene is TRBV6-1, the J gene TRBJ2-6; D remains unclear. Trimming shortened V by 4 bases and J by 2 bases, and 12 bases separated the two germline ends. The CDR3 consists of 16 residues. Germline CDR1 and CDR2: MNHNS and SASEGT. The CDR3 DNA sequence: TGTGCCAGCAGTGCTCACGAGCCCCCTGGGGCCAACGTCCTGACTTTC. Its protein is CASSAHEPPGANVLTF.

The chain couples TRBV30 to TRBJ1-1; D remains ambiguous. The CDR3 is made up of 12 amino acids. V was trimmed by 2 bases and J by 0 bases, leaving 4 bases between them. Germline V gene lookup returns CDR1 GTSNPN and CDR2 SVGIG (reference sequence). The DNA for the CDR3 is TGTGCCTGGAGTAGCGTGAACACTGAAGCTTTCTTT. Amino acids: CAWSSVNTEAFF. The entire variable domain, with the rest obtained from reference TRBV30 and TRBJ1-1, is as follows: SQTIHQWPATLVQPVGSPLSLECTVEGTSNPNLYWYRQAAGRGLQLLFYSVGIGQISSEVPQNLSASRPQDRQFILSSKKLLLSDSGFYLCAWSSVNTEAFFGQGTRLTVV.

This chain joins TRBV7-2 and TRBJ1-5; TRBD1 matches at 9 bases. CDR3 length: 15 amino acids. The V gene's germline CDR1 is SGHTA and CDR2 FQGNSA. After removal of 4 bases from V and 0 bases from J, the junction contained 1 base not matched to a gene. The CDR3 sequence: CASSSTGGSNQPQHF. The CDR3 nucleotides are TGTGCCAGCAGCTCGACAGGGGGTAGCAATCAGCCCCAGCATTTT.

The J gene is TRBJ1-4, the V gene TRBV28, with D possibly being TRBD1 (5 bases). The V gene's germline CDR1 is MDHEN and CDR2 SYDVKM. V was cut by 7 bases and J by 7 bases, with 13 bases left in between. This CDR3 contains 13 residues. CDR3 amino acids: CASIGGAGEKLFF. In DNA, the CDR3 is TGTGCCAGCATTGGAGGGGCGGGTGAAAAACTGTTTTTT.

The J gene is TRBJ1-2, the V gene TRBV7-8; possible D gene TRBD1, 6 bases. CDR3 length equals 18 residues. The germline V gene has CDR1 SGHVS and CDR2 FQNEAQ. V was clipped by 1 base and J by 4 bases, with 22 bases between them. CDR3 coding DNA: TGTGCCAGCAGCTTAGTACCGCCAAGGGGGGGACCGTTCTATGGCTACACCTTC. The encoded protein is CASSLVPPRGGPFYGYTF.

The chain joins TRBV6-5 to TRBJ2-3, with TRBD1 as a possible D gene (6 bases). The V end was cut by 6 bases, the J end by 2 bases, with 12 bases between. The CDR3 is 14 residues long. Germline V gene data show CDR1 as MNHEY and CDR2 as SVGAGI. The CDR3 sequence: CASRQGPYTDTQYF. CDR3 bases: TGTGCCAGCAGACAGGGTCCGTACACAGATACGCAGTATTTT.

V is TRBV5-1 and J is TRBJ2-1; no clear D. V was shortened by 1 base and J by 4 bases, with 12 bases between the two germline ends. Germline-derived CDR1 and CDR2 are SGHRS and YFSETQ. There are 15 residues in the CDR3. CDR3 in amino acids: CASSLPGAGYNEQFF. The CDR3 bases are TGCGCCAGCAGCTTGCCAGGAGCCGGTTACAATGAGCAGTTCTTC.

The genes are TRBV27 and TRBJ2-7; 8 positions agree with TRBD1. Looked up from germline, CDR1 is MNHEY and CDR2 is SMNVEV (reference sequence). Trimming cost V 7 bases and J 5 bases; bases outside gene matches: 13. The CDR3 runs to 15 residues. The CDR3 DNA reads TGTGCCAGCACCTACTCCCCTCAGGGGGCCCACGAGCAGTACTTC. Residues: CASTYSPQGAHEQYF.

This chain links TRBV19 with TRBJ2-1; D is unresolved. The CDR3 has 11 residues. Per the germline V gene, CDR1 is LNHDA and CDR2 is SQIVND (reference sequence). V lost 7 bases, J lost 6 bases, and 7 bases lay in between. CDR3: CASIRSNEQFF. CDR3 DNA: TGTGCCAGTATCCGTTCCAATGAGCAGTTCTTC.

The gene calls are TRBV10-3 and TRBJ1-1, with TRBD1 matching 8 bases. V lost 9 bases to trimming and J lost 1 base; unmatched junction nucleotides: 4. The CDR3 runs 13 residues. Per germline, CDR1 ENHRY and CDR2 SYGVKD. The CDR3 is CAIRDRTNTEAFF. The CDR3 DNA reads as TGTGCCATTCGGGACAGGACGAACACTGAAGCTTTCTTT.

The chain carries TRBV7-9 and TRBJ1-1, with unresolved D. Trimming left V 6 bases short and J 0 bases short, with 5 bases between. The CDR3 is 12 amino acids. CDR1 SEHNR and CDR2 FQNEAQ come from the germline V gene (reference sequence). CDR3 region: CASRDMNTEAFF. The CDR3 coding sequence is TGTGCCAGCAGAGATATGAACACTGAAGCTTTCTTT.

The CDR3 region has the DNA TGTGCCAGCAGCACGCGGACAGGGAGGGGCACTGAAGCTTTCTTT. Its protein is CASSTRTGRGTEAFF. The chain employs TRBV11-2 and TRBJ1-1, with 8 nucleotides matching TRBD1. Germline V gene data show CDR1 as SGHAT and CDR2 as FQNNGV. There are 15 residues in the CDR3. Unmatched junction bases numbered 9, after V lost 5 bases and J lost 4 bases.

V usage is TRBV5-6 and J usage is TRBJ2-7; 8 bases map to TRBD1. The V gene's germline CDR1 is SGHDT and CDR2 YYEEEE. Unmatched junction bases numbered 10, after V lost 4 bases and J lost 7 bases. This CDR3 is 14 amino acids long. CDR3 region: CASSVGLRGQEQYF. CDR3 DNA sequence: TGTGCCAGCAGCGTTGGACTCAGGGGGCAAGAGCAGTACTTC.

The CDR3 DNA reads TGTGCCAGCAGCTTAAGTGGTCCCTCTGGAAACACCATATATTTT. It is translated as CASSLSGPSGNTIYF. The J gene is TRBJ1-3, the V gene TRBV7-3; no clear D gene. Germline assignment: CDR1 SGHTA and CDR2 FQGTGA. The CDR3 length is 15 residues. V was trimmed by 1 base and J by 0 bases, leaving 7 bases between them.